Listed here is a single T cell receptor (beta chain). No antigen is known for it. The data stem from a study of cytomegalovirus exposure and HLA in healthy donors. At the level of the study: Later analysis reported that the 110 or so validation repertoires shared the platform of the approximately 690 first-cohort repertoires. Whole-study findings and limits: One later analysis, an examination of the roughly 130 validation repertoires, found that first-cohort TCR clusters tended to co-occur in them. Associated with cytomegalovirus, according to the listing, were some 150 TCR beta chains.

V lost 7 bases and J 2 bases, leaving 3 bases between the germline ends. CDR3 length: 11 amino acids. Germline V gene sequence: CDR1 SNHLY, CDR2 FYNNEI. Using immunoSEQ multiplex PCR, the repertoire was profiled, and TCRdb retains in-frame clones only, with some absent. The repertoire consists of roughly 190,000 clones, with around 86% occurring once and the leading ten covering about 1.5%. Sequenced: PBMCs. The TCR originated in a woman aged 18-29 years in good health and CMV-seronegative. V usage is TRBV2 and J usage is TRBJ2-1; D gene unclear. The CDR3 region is CASTAYNEQFF. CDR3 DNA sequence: TGTGCCAGCACTGCCTACAATGAGCAGTTCTTC.